This T cell receptor beta chain appears in the sequencing data of a study of cytomegalovirus exposure and HLA in healthy donors. Broader study findings: The CMV antigen specificity of a few CMV-associated chains was confirmed through in vitro analysis.

To note about this clone: What it binds is unknown.

Measured with immunoSEQ multiplex PCR; TCRdb has only the in-frame clones, and not every one. The repertoire holds approximately 99,000 clones, with approximately 85% as singletons. Losses at the gene ends were 6 bases for V and 5 bases for J; bases not matched to a gene: 9. Per germline, CDR1 MNHEY and CDR2 SMNVEV (reference sequence). This CDR3 is 15 amino acids long. This clonotype was sampled from a woman in her late teens or twenties in good health and CMV-seronegative. The chain is built from TRBV27 and TRBJ1-4, with 7 positions matching TRBD1. The specimen sequenced was PBMCs. The CDR3: CASSAHRGWNEKLFF. CDR3 nucleotide sequence: TGTGCCAGCAGCGCCCACAGGGGTTGGAATGAAAAACTGTTTTTT.